Listed below are T cell receptor beta chains from one sample, sequenced in a study of cytomegalovirus exposure and HLA in healthy donors. Method: immunoSEQ multiplex PCR; TCRdb's copy keeps in-frame clones and lacks some. The profile shows roughly 90,000 clones, 80% of them singletons. Sequences were obtained from PBMCs. Every receptor here comes from a man aged 30 to 45 in good health and CMV-seronegative. The CDR3 runs from the conserved cysteine through the conserved F or W. The D gene is left open where the match is weak.

>TRBJ1-1|TRBV5-1|NA
CASSSDGKGTEAFF
TGCGCCAGCAGTTCCGACGGGAAAGGGACTGAAGCTTTCTTT
>TRBJ2-3|TRBV5-1|NA
CASSLSGLDTQYF
TGCGCCAGCAGCTTGTCGGGGTTGGATACGCAGTATTTT
>TRBJ1-1|TRBV5-1|TRBD1
CASSHGTGGQGTEAFF
TGCGCCAGCAGCCACGGGACAGGGGGCCAGGGCACTGAAGCTTTCTTT
>TRBJ2-5|TRBV27|NA
CASTPGSGQETQYF
TGTGCCAGCACCCCTGGCTCAGGACAAGAGACCCAGTACTTC
>TRBJ1-1|TRBV14|TRBD1
CASSQDPDRGEAFF
TGTGCCAGCAGCCAAGATCCGGACAGGGGGGAAGCTTTCTTT
>TRBJ2-7|TRBV4-2|TRBD1
CASSLDRDEQYF
TGTGCCAGCAGCCTAGACAGGGACGAGCAGTACTTC
>TRBJ2-1|TRBV4-2|TRBD2
CASSQDIAGVSYNEQFF
TGTGCCAGCAGCCAAGATATAGCGGGGGTGTCCTACAATGAGCAGTTCTTC
>TRBJ1-5|TRBV27|NA
CASSHRGGALEPQHF
TGTGCCAGCAGTCACCGAGGGGGAGCCTTGGAGCCCCAGCATTTT
>TRBJ2-7|TRBV7-9|TRBD1
CASSRRDRGPLFLYEQYF
TGTGCCAGCAGCCGCCGGGACAGGGGGCCCCTTTTCCTTTACGAGCAGTACTTC
>TRBJ1-2|TRBV5-1|TRBD1
CASSFDRGHYTF
TGCGCCAGCAGCTTTGACAGGGGGCACTACACCTTC
>TRBJ1-3|TRBV6-1|NA
CASKAGLGNTIYF
TGTGCCAGCAAAGCAGGGTTGGGAAACACCATATATTTT
>TRBJ2-7|TRBV7-9|NA
CASAVGIYEQYF
TGTGCCAGCGCAGTCGGGATCTACGAGCAGTACTTC